A single sample gave rise to the 20 T cell receptor beta chains below, sequenced in a study of T cells after yellow fever vaccination. TCRdb passed the 5' RACE reads through MiXCR, listing each CDR3 protein once. The sample lists about 500,000 distinct CDR3 sequences; approximately 16% were seen once. The input for sequencing was PBMCs, taken around 5 days after the first yellow fever vaccination. The receptors come from a man aged 18 to 35 who received the YFV17D yellow fever vaccine.

The J gene is TRBJ1-1, the V gene TRBV12-3 or TRBV12-4; a possible D gene is TRBD1 (5 bases). The CDR3 extends over 15 amino acids. Trimming removed 9 bases at V and 11 bases at J, with 28 bases between. CDR3 DNA sequence: TGTGCCAGTTATCTCTCAGGGAGGCAGATTAGTGAGGCTTTCTTT. Its protein product is CASYLSGRQISEAFF.

The chain uses TRBV20-1 and TRBJ2-5; D perhaps matches TRBD2 (5 bases). The CDR3 runs 14 residues. CDR1 DFQATT and CDR2 SNEGSKA come from the germline V gene (reference sequence). V gave up 1 base and J gave up 2 bases, with 11 bases separating them. DNA for the CDR3: TGCAGTGCTAGAGTCAGCGGATTTCAAGAGACCCAGTACTTC. This sequence encodes CSARVSGFQETQYF.

The chain joins TRBV9 to TRBJ1-3, with TRBD1 as a possible D gene (6 bases). V was trimmed by 4 bases and J by 1 base, leaving 24 bases between them. This CDR3 contains 19 residues. Germline V CDR1 and CDR2: SGDLS, YYNGEE. CDR3 in DNA: TGTGCCAGCAGCCCCAGCGGGGGGGCAGGAGGGTTGTCTGGAAACACCATATATTTT. Its translation: CASSPSGGAGGLSGNTIYF.

The chain joins TRBV29-1 to TRBJ2-2; the D gene is possibly TRBD1 (5 bases). Trimming took 4 bases from V and 4 from J, leaving 16 bases between them. This CDR3 has 15 amino acids. The V gene's germline CDR1 is SQVTM and CDR2 ANQGSEA. CDR3 bases: TGCAGCGTTGGTGCCCCTGGGGCAGGCACCGGGGAGCTGTTTTTT. The encoded protein is CSVGAPGAGTGELFF.

This clonotype was recorded a few times. V usage is TRBV6-2 or TRBV6-3 and J usage is TRBJ2-2; D is unresolved. The CDR3 extends over 16 amino acids. The germline V gene has CDR1 MNHEY and CDR2 SVGEGT. Trimming removed 1 base at V and 0 bases at J, with 9 bases between. The CDR3 DNA sequence: TGTGCCAGCAGTTACTACGATACTGCGAACACCGGGGAGCTGTTTTTT. This gives the protein CASSYYDTANTGELFF.

This clonotype came up a few times. The chain joins TRBV5-1 to TRBJ2-7; 8 bases map to TRBD2. The trim removed 3 bases at V and 5 bases at J, leaving 4 bases unmatched. The CDR3 has 13 residues. Germline V gene sequence: CDR1 SGHRS, CDR2 YFSETQ. DNA for the CDR3: TGCGCCAGCAGCTCGGGGGGGCTGAACGAGCAGTACTTC. As protein: CASSSGGLNEQYF.

The gene calls are TRBV14 and TRBJ2-7, with D possibly being TRBD1 (6 bases). V lost 4 bases and J lost 7, with 20 bases in between. CDR1 is SGHDN, CDR2 FVKESK, per germline. The CDR3 has 15 amino acids. The DNA for the CDR3 is TGTGCCAGCAGCCCGGGACACGGGACCGGTTTGGAGCAGTACTTC. Translated, it gives CASSPGHGTGLEQYF.

The genes are TRBV5-1 and TRBJ1-6, with D possibly being TRBD1 (6 bases). Germline lookup yields CDR1 SGHRS and CDR2 YFSETQ. The CDR3 is 14 amino acids. Trimming removed 6 bases from V and 7 bases from J, with 14 bases in between. CDR3 amino acids: CASTLQGPNSPLHF. CDR3 coding DNA: TGCGCCAGCACGTTACAGGGACCCAATTCACCCCTCCACTTT.

This clonotype was picked up a small number of times. The V and J genes are TRBV6-6 and TRBJ2-1; TRBD1 might be the D (6 bases). There are 13 residues in the CDR3. V gave up 6 bases and J gave up 4 bases, with 10 bases separating them. Germline V gene sequence: CDR1 MNHNY, CDR2 SVGAGI (reference sequence). The CDR3 nucleotides read TGTGCCAGCAGACTACAGGGTTACAATGAGCAGTTCTTC. Its protein product is CASRLQGYNEQFF.

This clonotype was detected ten times or more. This sequence joins TRBV7-9 and TRBJ2-3; no definite D call. V was cut by 0 bases and J by 0 bases, with 4 bases left in between. This CDR3 spans 14 amino acids. The germline V gene encodes CDR1 SEHNR and CDR2 FQNEAQ (reference sequence). The CDR3 DNA sequence: TGTGCCAGCAGCTTAGCGGGGAGCACAGATACGCAGTATTTT. It encodes CASSLAGSTDTQYF.

This clonotype was seen only a few times. The DNA of the CDR3 is TGCAGCGTTGAAATCCAATACGAGCAGTACTTC. It codes for CSVEIQYEQYF. The chain has TRBV29-1 and TRBJ2-7; the D is unclear. This CDR3 has 11 residues. Trimming left V 2 bases short and J 4 bases short, with 6 bases between. CDR1 is SQVTM and CDR2 is ANQGSEA in the germline V gene.

This clonotype is a singleton in its sample. The gene calls are TRBV18 and TRBJ1-5, with 7 bases identical to TRBD1. The CDR3 runs 15 residues. Germline assignment: CDR1 KGHSH and CDR2 LQKENI. J gave up 5 bases and V 3 bases, and 7 bases lay outside the gene matches. The CDR3 here is CASSPFGTAHQPQHF. The CDR3 nucleotides read TGTGCCAGCTCACCTTTCGGGACAGCTCATCAGCCCCAGCATTTT.

To note about this clonotype: A much larger clone lies one base from this, so it may be a read error. This chain uses TRBV29-1 with TRBJ1-2; D uncertain. V was pared by 3 bases and J by 8 bases, with 1 base between. Germline CDR1 is SQVTM and CDR2 is ANQGSEA. This CDR3 contains 8 residues. CDR3 region: CSVEGYTF. The CDR3, as DNA: TGCAGCGTTGAGGGCTACACCTTC.

The rearrangement links TRBV20-1 to TRBJ2-1; D unresolved. V dropped 3 bases and J dropped 6 bases, with 12 bases sitting between them. The CDR3 totals 13 residues. Germline CDR1 reads DFQATT; CDR2 reads SNEGSKA (reference sequence). The CDR3: CSARWAERNEQFF. The CDR3 region has the DNA TGCAGTGCTAGGTGGGCTGAGCGCAATGAGCAGTTCTTC.

This clonotype was found a few times. The rearrangement links TRBV7-8 to TRBJ1-1; D call uncertain. With 0 bases removed from V and 4 bases from J, the gap between germline ends came to 12 bases. Per germline, CDR1 SGHVS and CDR2 FQNEAQ. The CDR3 sequence is 15 residues long. The CDR3 DNA reads as TGTGCCAGCAGCTTAGCCCCGGTCCCGGGCACTGAAGCTTTCTTT. Translation gives CASSLAPVPGTEAFF.

This clonotype occurred a few times. This chain connects TRBV12-3 or TRBV12-4 to TRBJ1-2; TRBD1 matches 12 bases. With V trimmed by 4 bases and J by 7 bases, 7 bases remained unmatched. The CDR3 is 15 amino acids. The CDR3 protein is CASSSIGTGGGGYTF. CDR3 sequence (DNA): TGTGCCAGCAGTTCTATCGGGACAGGGGGCGGTGGCTACACCTTC.

This sequence joins TRBV15 and TRBJ1-1; no firm D call. CDR3 length: 14 residues. Germline V gene lookup returns CDR1 LNHNV and CDR2 YYDKDF (reference sequence). The ends were cut back, 0 bases at V and 4 bases at J, with 9 bases in the middle. The DNA for the CDR3 is TGTGCCACCAGCAGAGATCCAGTGCTCACTGAAGCTTTCTTT. Translation gives CATSRDPVLTEAFF.

This clonotype appeared a few times. The rearrangement links TRBV6-2 or TRBV6-3 to TRBJ1-1; maybe TRBD1 (5 bases). V dropped 3 bases and J dropped 5 bases, with 13 bases sitting between them. The CDR3 covers 14 residues. CDR1 and CDR2 (germline): MNHEY, SVGEGT. Here the CDR3 DNA reads TGTGCCAGCAGTTATCGGAGAGAGGGGACTGAAGCTTTCTTT. Residues: CASSYRREGTEAFF.

This clonotype has a handful of counts. The J gene is TRBJ1-2, the V gene TRBV19; 10 bases match TRBD1. V trimming: 5 bases; J trimming: 1 base; junction bases outside the gene matches: 4. Germline V gene data show CDR1 as LNHDA and CDR2 as SQIVND (reference sequence). CDR3 length: 15 amino acids. The CDR3 DNA follows: TGTGCCAGTAGTGCCAGGGACAGGGGTAACTATGGCTACACCTTC. Translation gives CASSARDRGNYGYTF.

This chain joins TRBV14 and TRBJ1-6; TRBD1 might be the D (5 bases). The CDR3 length is 12 residues. CDR1 is SGHDN and CDR2 is FVKESK in the germline V gene. The V end lost 4 bases, the J end lost 15 bases, and 13 bases lay between the germline ends. CDR3 sequence: CASSRTRGFLHF. The CDR3 DNA sequence: TGTGCCAGCAGCCGAACACGGGGGTTCCTCCACTTT. Drawing the rest from reference TRBV14 and TRBJ1-6, the complete variable domain is EAGVTQFPSHSVIEKGQTVTLRCDPISGHDNLYWYRRVMGKEIKFLLHFVKESKQDESGMPNNRFLAERTGGTYSTLKVQPAELEDSGVYFCASSRTRGFLHFGNGTRLTVT.